These 29 T cell receptor beta chains came from one sample sequenced in a study of cytotoxic CD8 clonotypes in ibrutinib-treated CLL. Only in-frame clones appear in the TCRdb table, and some are missing; sequencing was by immunoSEQ multiplex PCR. The sample lists tens of thousands of clones; 83% were seen once. This sample comprised PBMCs, obtained after 24 months of ibrutinib treatment. The receptors shown here come from a human donor with chronic lymphocytic leukemia.

The chain carries TRBV27 and TRBJ2-7, with D perhaps matching TRBD2 (6 bases). The CDR3 length is 17 residues. Between the trimmed V and J ends, which lost 4 bases and 0 bases, there was a span of 19 bases. CDR1 and CDR2 (germline): MNHEY, SMNVEV (reference sequence). The CDR3 is CASSSHARGLNSYEQYF. DNA for the CDR3: TGTGCCAGCAGTTCACACGCGAGGGGACTGAACTCCTACGAGCAGTACTTC.

CDR3 residues: CASSFAGAIIGELFF. CDR3 nucleotide sequence: TGTGCCAGCAGCTTTGCGGGAGCTATTATCGGGGAGCTGTTTTTT. This chain links TRBV7-2 with TRBJ2-2, with TRBD2 matching over 7 bases. V dropped 3 bases and J dropped 7; count of bases not matched to a gene: 8. Per germline, CDR1 SGHTA and CDR2 FQGNSA. The CDR3 spans 15 residues.

CDR3 sequence: CASSLFGQVTDTQYF. The CDR3 DNA is TGTGCCAGCAGCTTGTTCGGACAGGTTACAGATACGCAGTATTTT. The chain has TRBV5-4 and TRBJ2-3, with 7 positions matching TRBD1. The ends lost 1 base at V and 3 bases at J; junction bases unmatched: 5. CDR3 length equals 15 residues. In germline, CDR1 is SGHNT, CDR2 YYREEE (reference sequence). Based on the CDR3 plus reference TRBV5-4 and TRBJ2-3, the full variable domain is ETGVTQSPTHLIKTRGQQVTLRCSSQSGHNTVSWYQQALGQGPQFIFQYYREEENGRGNFPPRFSGLQFPNYSSELNVNALELDDSALYLCASSLFGQVTDTQYFGPGTRLTVL.

This CDR3 is CASSPLGFVSDPNYGYTF. CDR3 in DNA: TGTGCCAGCTCACCACTAGGATTCGTCTCTGACCCGAACTATGGCTACACCTTC. The rearrangement joins TRBV18 to TRBJ1-2; D is ambiguous. V lost 1 base to trimming and J lost 2 bases, with 20 bases between them. This CDR3 spans 18 amino acids. Germline V CDR1 and CDR2: KGHSH, LQKENI.

The gene calls are TRBV27 and TRBJ2-7; D gene uncertain. V was trimmed by 6 bases and J by 0 bases, leaving 9 bases between them. Germline assignment: CDR1 MNHEY and CDR2 SMNVEV (reference sequence). This CDR3 spans 13 amino acids. The CDR3 sequence: CASRAHSSYEQYF. In DNA form, the CDR3 reads TGTGCCAGCAGGGCACATAGCTCCTACGAGCAGTACTTC.

The chain recombines TRBV19 with TRBJ1-5; D possibly corresponds to TRBD1 (6 bases). CDR1 is LNHDA, CDR2 SQIVND, per germline (reference sequence). There are 13 residues in the CDR3. The germline V and J ends were trimmed by 7 bases and 7 bases, with 14 bases remaining between them. DNA for the CDR3: TGTGCCAGTACCACCGACAGGATCCAGCCCCAGCATTTT. As protein: CASTTDRIQPQHF.

This clone occurred once. This rearrangement joins TRBV28 to TRBJ2-7, with 10 nucleotides matching TRBD2. The CDR3 totals 15 residues. V lost 5 bases and J lost 1; bases outside the gene matches: 5. CDR1 MDHEN and CDR2 SYDVKM come from the germline V gene. This CDR3 reads CASSSGRAVSYEQYF. The CDR3, as DNA: TGTGCCAGCAGTAGCGGGAGGGCCGTGTCCTACGAGCAGTACTTC.

This clone was recorded a few times. The V and J genes are TRBV5-6 and TRBJ2-7; tentatively, D is TRBD1 (6 bases). Per germline, CDR1 SGHDT and CDR2 YYEEEE. The CDR3 is 14 amino acids. Trimming took 0 bases from V and 7 from J, leaving 14 bases between them. The CDR3 loop reads CASSLETGLGEQYF. CDR3 sequence (DNA): TGTGCCAGCAGCTTGGAAACAGGGTTGGGAGAGCAGTACTTC.

This rearrangement joins TRBV5-5 to TRBJ1-1; D is perhaps TRBD1 (5 bases). The CDR3 loop spans 13 amino acids. V was clipped by 1 base and J by 6 bases, with 10 bases between them. Germline V lookup: CDR1 SGHKS, CDR2 YYEKEE (reference sequence). The CDR3 loop is CASSLYSGSEAFF. CDR3 DNA: TGTGCCAGCAGCTTGTATTCAGGGTCTGAAGCTTTCTTT.

The rearrangement uses TRBV6-6 and TRBJ2-2; TRBD2 matches at 9 bases. The CDR3 spans 15 residues. Per the germline V gene, CDR1 is MNHNY and CDR2 is SVGAGI (reference sequence). The V and J ends lost 7 bases and 3 bases, in that order; junction bases with no gene match: 6. The DNA of the CDR3 is TGTGCCAGCATCGGCGGGAGGGCCGACACCGGGGAGCTGTTTTTT. This gives the protein CASIGGRADTGELFF.

This chain links TRBV5-6 with TRBJ2-3, with 15 nucleotides matching TRBD2. J lost 1 base, V lost 3 bases, and 3 bases had no gene match. This CDR3 is built from 17 residues. Germline CDR1 and CDR2: SGHDT and YYEEEE. DNA of the CDR3: TGTGCCAGCAGCTCCCGGACTAGCGGGAGGGGCACAGATACGCAGTATTTT. Its translation is CASSSRTSGRGTDTQYF.

The rearrangement uses TRBV30 and TRBJ2-7, with 7 nucleotides matching TRBD1. The CDR3 runs 15 residues. V was pared by 3 bases and J by 0 bases, with 8 bases of the junction left unmatched. The germline gives CDR1 GTSNPN, CDR2 SVGIG (reference sequence). CDR3 region: CAWSPGQISSYEQYF. The DNA of the CDR3 is TGTGCCTGGAGCCCGGGACAGATAAGCTCCTACGAGCAGTACTTC.

This clone was observed once. This chain uses TRBV30 with TRBJ2-3; 10 bases fit TRBD2. The CDR3 covers 17 residues. V shed 8 bases and J 2 bases; nucleotides not matched to a gene: 16. Germline lookup yields CDR1 GTSNPN and CDR2 SVGIG (reference sequence). CDR3 DNA: TGTGCCCTGGAGAGGGCTAGCGGGAGTGGTTTCACAGATACGCAGTATTTT. Its translation is CALERASGSGFTDTQYF.

V and J are TRBV6-6 and TRBJ2-2, with a weak D call TRBD2 (6 bases). Germline CDR1 reads MNHNY; CDR2 reads SVGAGI (reference sequence). Trimming shortened V by 2 bases and J by 6 bases, and 13 bases separated the two germline ends. CDR3 length equals 15 residues. This CDR3 reads CASSYGTDGPGELFF. The CDR3 DNA reads as TGTGCCAGCAGTTACGGGACTGACGGGCCCGGGGAGCTGTTTTTT.

This clone has a single count. This chain links TRBV18 with TRBJ1-5; no clear D. The CDR3 has 16 residues. Trimming removed 3 bases at V and 7 bases at J, with 19 bases between. Germline V gene data show CDR1 as KGHSH and CDR2 as LQKENI. The CDR3 sequence: CASSPGVPSNNQPQHF. CDR3 bases: TGTGCCAGCTCACCTGGGGTCCCAAGCAATAACCAGCCCCAGCATTTT.

The chain joins TRBV9 to TRBJ2-5; D remains ambiguous. The germline gives CDR1 SGDLS, CDR2 YYNGEE. This CDR3 region has 13 residues. Between the trimmed V and J ends, which lost 3 bases and 5 bases, there was a span of 11 bases. The CDR3: CASSGDLGETQYF. The DNA for the CDR3 is TGTGCCAGCAGCGGTGACTTGGGGGAGACCCAGTACTTC. Full variable domain (rest looked up from reference TRBV9 and TRBJ2-5): DSGVTQTPKHLITATGQRVTLRCSPRSGDLSVYWYQQSLDQGLQFLIQYYNGEERAKGNILERFSAQQFPDLHSELNLSSLELGDSALYFCASSGDLGETQYFGPGTRLLVL.

The rearrangement uses TRBV7-2 and TRBJ1-3; no reliable D call. The germline V gene encodes CDR1 SGHTA and CDR2 FQGNSA. V was clipped by 1 base and J by 8 bases, with 6 bases between them. This CDR3 spans 12 amino acids. The CDR3 here is CASSLDFYTIYF. CDR3 coding DNA: TGTGCCAGCAGCTTAGATTTCTACACCATATATTTT.

Note on this clone: A junction boundary mismatches the germline segment, possibly from a read error. The V gene is TRBV19, the J gene TRBJ2-1; 14 bases fit TRBD2. CDR1 is LNHDA, CDR2 SQIVND, per germline (reference sequence). CDR3 length: 20 amino acids. The CDR3 reads CASSRKKGTSGSVSHNEQFF. The CDR3 bases are TGTGCCAGTAGTCGAAAAAAAGGGACTAGCGGGAGTGTCTCCCACAATGAGCAGTTCTTC.

The chain combines TRBV30 with TRBJ2-1; D is unresolved. Germline CDR1 reads GTSNPN; CDR2 reads SVGIG (reference sequence). The CDR3 loop spans 13 amino acids. V gave up 3 bases and J gave up 5 bases, with 11 bases separating them. CDR3 bases: TGTGCCTGGAGGTCGGCCGCCCACAATGAGCAGTTCTTC. Encoded protein: CAWRSAAHNEQFF.

J is TRBJ2-7 and V is TRBV28; 10 nucleotides agree with TRBD1. V was pared by 4 bases and J by 2 bases, with 5 bases of the junction left unmatched. CDR1 and CDR2 from the germline V gene are MDHEN and SYDVKM. CDR3 length equals 15 residues. CDR3 protein: CASSSWDRGAYEQYF. The CDR3 nucleotides are TGTGCCAGCAGTTCGTGGGACAGGGGAGCCTACGAGCAGTACTTC. The whole variable domain, filled in from reference TRBV28 and TRBJ2-7, reads DVKVTQSSRYLVKRTGEKVFLECVQDMDHENMFWYRQDPGLGLRLIYFSYDVKMKEKGDIPEGYSVSREKKERFSLILESASTNQTSMYLCASSSWDRGAYEQYFGPGTRLTVT.

The chain recombines TRBV10-3 with TRBJ2-5; maybe TRBD2 (6 bases). V was trimmed by 10 bases and J by 2 bases, leaving 11 bases between them. This CDR3 is built from 12 residues. From germline, CDR1 is ENHRY and CDR2 SYGVKD. The CDR3 loop reads CASAAGQETQYF. CDR3 sequence (DNA): TGTGCCAGCGCGGCGGGACAAGAGACCCAGTACTTC.

The count of this clone is one. The rearrangement links TRBV7-9 to TRBJ2-7, with 14 bases aligning to TRBD2. With V trimmed by 3 bases and J by 12 bases, 4 bases remained unmatched. This CDR3 contains 13 residues. Germline CDR1 and CDR2: SEHNR and FQNEAQ (reference sequence). The CDR3 sequence is CASSLGLAGVPYF. In DNA, the CDR3 is TGTGCCAGCAGCTTGGGACTAGCGGGAGTCCCGTACTTC.

The genes are TRBV28 and TRBJ1-2; 7 bases are shared with TRBD1. This CDR3 contains 16 residues. The J segment lost 4 bases and the V segment lost 3 bases, leaving 11 bases of the junction unmatched. The V gene's germline CDR1 is MDHEN and CDR2 SYDVKM. CDR3 region: CASSLPPGGPIYGYTF. As DNA, the CDR3 is TGTGCCAGCAGTTTGCCCCCAGGGGGGCCGATCTATGGCTACACCTTC.

This clone occurred a few times. The chain links TRBV12-5 to TRBJ2-7, with TRBD2 as a possible D gene (6 bases). The V gene lost 4 bases and the J gene lost 1 base, with 14 bases spanning the gap. CDR3 size: 15 residues. Germline lookup yields CDR1 LGHNT and CDR2 FRNRAP. For the CDR3, the DNA is TGTGCTAGTGGTTCCACAGTGCTAGCGTCCTACGAGCAGTACTTC. It translates to CASGSTVLASYEQYF.

V gene TRBV6-1 combines with J gene TRBJ2-5, with D perhaps matching TRBD1 or TRBD2 (5 bases each). Between the trimmed V and J ends, which lost 2 bases and 2 bases, there was a span of 9 bases. This CDR3 comprises 14 residues. CDR1 is MNHNS, CDR2 SASEGT, per germline. The CDR3 protein is CASSESWGQETQYF. CDR3 in DNA: TGTGCCAGCAGTGAATCGTGGGGGCAAGAGACCCAGTACTTC.

The CDR3 DNA reads TGCGCCAGCAGTGAGTCCGGGACTATCACAGATACGCAGTATTTT. It specifies CASSESGTITDTQYF. The gene calls are TRBV10-2 and TRBJ2-3; 7 bases align to TRBD2. From germline, CDR1 is WSHSY and CDR2 SAAADI. This CDR3 spans 15 amino acids. V was pared by 0 bases and J by 2 bases, with 2 bases of the junction left unmatched.

The chain recombines TRBV28 with TRBJ1-2; a weak D match, TRBD1 (5 bases). The CDR3 consists of 14 residues. V gave up 5 bases and J gave up 5 bases, with 15 bases separating them. Per the germline V gene, CDR1 is MDHEN and CDR2 is SYDVKM. The CDR3 sequence is CASSPPGGGYGYTF. The CDR3 DNA sequence: TGTGCCAGCAGTCCTCCGGGCGGGGGATATGGCTACACCTTC.

The J gene is TRBJ2-7, the V gene TRBV28; a weak D match, TRBD2 (5 bases). Germline V lookup: CDR1 MDHEN, CDR2 SYDVKM. The CDR3 is 13 residues long. The V and J ends lost 3 bases and 2 bases respectively, with 8 bases between them. CDR3 loop: CASSLEETYEQYF. The CDR3, as DNA: TGTGCCAGCAGTTTGGAGGAAACCTACGAGCAGTACTTC. The whole variable domain, remainder taken from reference TRBV28 and TRBJ2-7, is DVKVTQSSRYLVKRTGEKVFLECVQDMDHENMFWYRQDPGLGLRLIYFSYDVKMKEKGDIPEGYSVSREKKERFSLILESASTNQTSMYLCASSLEETYEQYFGPGTRLTVT.

The V and J genes are TRBV10-3 and TRBJ1-5; possibly TRBD1 for D (5 bases). This CDR3 contains 15 residues. Germline V gene data show CDR1 as ENHRY and CDR2 as SYGVKD. V was shortened by 3 bases and J by 2 bases, with 11 bases between the two germline ends. CDR3 sequence: CAISDMMGGNQPQHF. The CDR3 DNA reads as TGTGCCATCAGTGATATGATGGGGGGCAATCAGCCCCAGCATTTT.